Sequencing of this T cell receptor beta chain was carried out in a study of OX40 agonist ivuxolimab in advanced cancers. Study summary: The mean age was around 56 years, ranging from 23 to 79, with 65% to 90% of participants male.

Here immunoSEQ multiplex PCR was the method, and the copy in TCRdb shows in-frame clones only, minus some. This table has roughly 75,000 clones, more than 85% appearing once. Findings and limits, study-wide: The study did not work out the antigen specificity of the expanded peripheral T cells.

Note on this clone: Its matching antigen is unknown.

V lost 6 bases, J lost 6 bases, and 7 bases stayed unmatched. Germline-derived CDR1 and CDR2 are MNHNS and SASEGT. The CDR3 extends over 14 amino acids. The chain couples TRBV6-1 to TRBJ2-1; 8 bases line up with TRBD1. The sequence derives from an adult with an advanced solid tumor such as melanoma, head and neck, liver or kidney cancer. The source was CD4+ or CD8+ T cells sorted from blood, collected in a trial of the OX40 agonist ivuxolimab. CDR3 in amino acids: CASRDRDKVNEQFF. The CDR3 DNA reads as TGTGCCAGCAGGGACAGGGATAAGGTCAATGAGCAGTTCTTC.